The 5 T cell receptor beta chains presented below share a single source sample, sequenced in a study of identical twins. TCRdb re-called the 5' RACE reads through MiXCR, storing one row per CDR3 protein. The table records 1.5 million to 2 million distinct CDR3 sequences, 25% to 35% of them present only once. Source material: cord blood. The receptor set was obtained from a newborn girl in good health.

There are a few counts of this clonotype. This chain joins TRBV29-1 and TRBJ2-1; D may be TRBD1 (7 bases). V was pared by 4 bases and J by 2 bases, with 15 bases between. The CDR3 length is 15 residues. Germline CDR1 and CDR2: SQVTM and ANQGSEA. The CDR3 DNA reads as TGCAGCGTTGTCGGGCAGGGGGGAACCTACAATGAGCAGTTCTTC. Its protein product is CSVVGQGGTYNEQFF.

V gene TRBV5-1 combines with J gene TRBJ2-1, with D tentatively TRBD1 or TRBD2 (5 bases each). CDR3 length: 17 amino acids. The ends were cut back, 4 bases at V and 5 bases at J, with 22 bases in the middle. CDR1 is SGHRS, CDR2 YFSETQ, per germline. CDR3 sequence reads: CASSPGPLLEGDNEQFF. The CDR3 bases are TGCGCCAGCAGCCCGGGTCCCCTACTAGAAGGGGACAATGAGCAGTTCTTC.

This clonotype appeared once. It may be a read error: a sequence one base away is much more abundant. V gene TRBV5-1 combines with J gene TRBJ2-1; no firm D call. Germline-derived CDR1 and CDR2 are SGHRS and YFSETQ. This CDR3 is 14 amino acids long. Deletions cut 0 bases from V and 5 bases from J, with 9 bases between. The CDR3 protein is CASSLVDVDNEQFF. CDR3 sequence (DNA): TGCGCCAGCAGCTTGGTAGACGTCGACAATGAGCAGTTCTTC.

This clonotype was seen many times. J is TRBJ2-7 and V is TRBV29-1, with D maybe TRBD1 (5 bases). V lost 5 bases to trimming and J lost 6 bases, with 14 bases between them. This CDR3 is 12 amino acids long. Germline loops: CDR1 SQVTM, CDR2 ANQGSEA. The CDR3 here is CSVKFWGTEQYF. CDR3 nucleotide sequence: TGCAGCGTTAAGTTCTGGGGCACCGAGCAGTACTTC.

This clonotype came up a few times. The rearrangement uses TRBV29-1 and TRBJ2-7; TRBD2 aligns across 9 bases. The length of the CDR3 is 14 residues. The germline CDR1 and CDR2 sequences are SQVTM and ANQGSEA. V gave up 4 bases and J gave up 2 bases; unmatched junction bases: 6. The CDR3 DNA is TGCAGCGTTGGATCCCTAGCGGGACCCTACGAGCAGTACTTC. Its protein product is CSVGSLAGPYEQYF.